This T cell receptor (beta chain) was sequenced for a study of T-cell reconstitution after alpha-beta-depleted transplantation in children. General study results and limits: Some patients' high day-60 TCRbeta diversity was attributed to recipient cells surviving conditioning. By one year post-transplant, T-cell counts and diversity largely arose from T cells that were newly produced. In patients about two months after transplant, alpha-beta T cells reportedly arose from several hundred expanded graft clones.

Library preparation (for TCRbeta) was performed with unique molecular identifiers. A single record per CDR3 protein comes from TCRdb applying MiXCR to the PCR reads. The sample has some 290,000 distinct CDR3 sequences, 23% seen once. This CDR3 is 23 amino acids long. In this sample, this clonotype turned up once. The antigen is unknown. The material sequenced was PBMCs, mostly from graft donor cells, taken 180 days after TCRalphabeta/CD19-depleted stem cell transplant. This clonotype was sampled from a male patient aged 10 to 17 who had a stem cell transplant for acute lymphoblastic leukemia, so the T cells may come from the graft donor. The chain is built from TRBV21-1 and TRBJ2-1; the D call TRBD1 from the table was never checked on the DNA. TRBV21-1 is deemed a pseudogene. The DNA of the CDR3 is TGTGCCAGCAGCAGGCTGTCCGGGACAGGGTTACGGGGCGGGAGGCACTACTACAATGAGCAGTTCTTC. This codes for CASSRLSGTGLRGGRHYYNEQFF.